The T cell receptor beta chain described here comes from a study of T cell responses to AZD1222 COVID-19 vaccine. Study findings and constraints: None of the repertoires were sampled until the peak T cell response had passed.

To note about this clone: As yet, its antigen is unknown.

Some clones are missing from TCRdb's copy, which holds only in-frame ones; the method was immunoSEQ multiplex PCR. The sample shows over 100,000 clones, 80% to 90% of them seen only once. Trimming removed 7 bases at V and 7 bases at J, with 17 bases between. CDR3 length: 14 amino acids. The rearrangement joins TRBV6-7 to TRBJ2-1; D gene ambiguous. TRBV6-7 is placed among ORFs of uncertain function. Source: peripheral blood, taken on day 0 of AZD1222 vaccination. This TCR was recovered from an adult in good health. The CDR3 nucleotides are TGTGCCAGCACGTCGCGTCAATCCGGAAATGAGCAGTTCTTC. Its translation is CASTSRQSGNEQFF.